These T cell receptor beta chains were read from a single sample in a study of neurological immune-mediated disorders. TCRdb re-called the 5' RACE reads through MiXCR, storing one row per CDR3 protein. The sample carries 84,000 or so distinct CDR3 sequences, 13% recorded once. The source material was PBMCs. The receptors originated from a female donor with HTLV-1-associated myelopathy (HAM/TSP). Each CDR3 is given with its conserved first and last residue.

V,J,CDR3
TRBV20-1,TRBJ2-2,CSARPGTSGTTGELFF
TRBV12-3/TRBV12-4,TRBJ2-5,CASSPSGGAWETQYF
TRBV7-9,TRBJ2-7,CASSPDRVPEQYF
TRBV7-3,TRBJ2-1,CASSSGQGAFDEQFF
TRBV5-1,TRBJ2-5,CASSLERTGETQYF
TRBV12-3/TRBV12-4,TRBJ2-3,CASSAPYSLGQEGAQYF
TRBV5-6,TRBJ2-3,CASSLAERTFGTDTQYF
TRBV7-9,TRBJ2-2,CASRGQPNTGELFF
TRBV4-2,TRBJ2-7,CASSQDRRGAHEQYF
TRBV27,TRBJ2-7,CASSPPGLYYEQYF
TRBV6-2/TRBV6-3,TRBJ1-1,CASSWSGAAEAFF
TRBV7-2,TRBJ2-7,CASSSVDRGLYEQYF
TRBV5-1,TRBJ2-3,CASSFAGSTDTQYF
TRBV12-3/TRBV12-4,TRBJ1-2,CAAVSANYGYTF
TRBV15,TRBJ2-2,CATSRESWGPGELFF
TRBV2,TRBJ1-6,CANSSLQSSPLHF
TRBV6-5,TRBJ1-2,CASSRGRDRVGYTF
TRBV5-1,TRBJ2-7,CASSIDSRPYEQYF
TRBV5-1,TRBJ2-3,CASSLIGEITVGDTQYF
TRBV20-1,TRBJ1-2,CSAPESNYGYTF
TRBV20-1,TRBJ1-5,CSARVIFSRSKEDQPQHF
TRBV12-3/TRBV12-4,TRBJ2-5,CASSSDTQTQYF
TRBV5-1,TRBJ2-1,CASSLSVYEQFF
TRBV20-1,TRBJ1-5,CSVLQQGGNQPQHF
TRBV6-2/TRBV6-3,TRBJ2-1,CASSYSVEGGYNEQFF
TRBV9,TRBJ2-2,CASSVAGDHTGELFF
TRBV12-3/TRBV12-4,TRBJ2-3,CASRRGQDTDTQYF
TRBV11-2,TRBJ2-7,CASSSNPAAYEQYF